These T cell receptor beta chains were read from a single sample in a study of cytomegalovirus exposure and HLA in healthy donors. Data came from immunoSEQ multiplex PCR; TCRdb stores just in-frame clones and leaves some out. Listed are 20,000 to 25,000 clones; around 17% falls within the top ten. Sequenced material: PBMCs. These TCRs come from a male donor in good health and CMV-seropositive. Both conserved end residues are part of each CDR3. D genes are given only for firm matches. Clone sizes are given selectively: once, few, many, or a class where the clone is expanded.

v_gene	abundance	d_gene	len	j_gene	CDR3aa	CDR3nt
TRBV19	NA	TRBD1	16	TRBJ1-1	CASKVNRGQMNTEAFF	TGTGCCAGTAAAGTAAACAGGGGGCAAATGAACACTGAAGCTTTCTTT
TRBV18	NA	TRBD1	18	TRBJ2-6	CASSPPGQTLSGANVLTF	TGTGCCAGCTCACCACCGGGACAGACCCTCTCTGGGGCCAACGTCCTGACTTTC
TRBV29-1	NA	TRBD1	12	TRBJ2-7	CSTGTGDYEQYF	TGCAGCACCGGGACAGGGGATTACGAGCAGTACTTC
TRBV6-1	NA	TRBD1	14	TRBJ1-5	CASRDRASNQPQHF	TGTGCCAGCAGGGACAGGGCTAGCAATCAGCCCCAGCATTTT
TRBV18	NA	NA	14	TRBJ2-1	CASSPKTDRWEQFF	TGTGCCAGCTCACCTAAGACTGACAGGTGGGAGCAGTTCTTC
TRBV4-3	NA	TRBD1	16	TRBJ1-2	CASSQLPGTGNYGYTF	TGCGCCAGCAGCCAACTTCCCGGGACAGGGAACTATGGCTACACCTTC
TRBV11-2	NA	TRBD1	15	TRBJ1-5	CASSYGQGLNQPQHF	TGTGCCAGCAGCTATGGACAGGGGCTGAATCAGCCCCAGCATTTT
TRBV11-2	NA	TRBD2	16	TRBJ2-1	CASSLIAGESIDEQFF	TGTGCCAGCAGCCTCATAGCGGGAGAATCTATAGATGAGCAGTTCTTC
TRBV7-8	NA	NA	14	TRBJ2-7	CASGPQGRSYEQYF	TGTGCCAGCGGACCACAGGGCCGCTCCTACGAGCAGTACTTC
TRBV6-1	NA	NA	15	TRBJ1-4	CASSEFAGDNEKLFF	TGTGCCAGCAGTGAATTCGCAGGGGATAATGAAAAACTGTTTTTT
TRBV5-4	NA	NA	14	TRBJ1-2	CASTLRDGSYGYTF	TGTGCCAGTACGCTGCGGGACGGATCCTATGGCTACACCTTC
TRBV7-2	NA	NA	12	TRBJ2-7	CASSSRGYEQYF	TGTGCCAGCAGCTCCAGGGGTTACGAGCAGTACTTC
TRBV30	NA	NA	12	TRBJ1-1	CAGSYYSTEAFF	TGTGCTGGTTCTTACTATTCCACTGAAGCTTTCTTT
TRBV4-3	NA	NA	18	TRBJ2-1	CASSQDHRTYSSYNEQFF	TGCGCCAGCAGCCAAGATCATCGGACATACAGCTCCTACAATGAGCAGTTCTTC
TRBV29-1	NA	TRBD2	14	TRBJ2-1	CSVNGLAGTYEQFF	TGCAGCGTTAATGGACTAGCGGGCACCTATGAGCAGTTCTTC
TRBV28	medium-sized	TRBD1	15	TRBJ2-7	CASTIGTGGFYEQYF	TGTGCCAGCACCATCGGGACAGGGGGTTTCTACGAGCAGTACTTC
TRBV7-9	NA	NA	13	TRBJ1-1	CASSLEGGTPAFF	TGTGCCAGCAGCTTAGAAGGCGGAACTCCAGCTTTCTTT
TRBV18	NA	TRBD1	15	TRBJ1-5	CASSPGTGGDQPQHF	TGTGCCAGCTCACCGGGGACAGGGGGAGATCAGCCCCAGCATTTT
TRBV15	NA	TRBD2	15	TRBJ2-7	CATSRGLAGAYEQYF	TGTGCCACCAGCAGAGGACTAGCGGGAGCCTACGAGCAGTACTTC
TRBV9	NA	NA	15	TRBJ1-2	CASSVAAGSIYGYTF	TGTGCCAGCAGCGTAGCCGCGGGCAGTATCTATGGCTACACCTTC
TRBV4-2	NA	TRBD2	14	TRBJ2-1	CASSQVRREGSQFF	TGTGCCAGCAGCCAAGTTCGGCGGGAGGGCAGTCAGTTCTTC
TRBV6-1	NA	TRBD1	15	TRBJ1-2	CASSEQGGNNYGYTF	TGTGCCAGCAGTGAGCAAGGGGGCAATAACTATGGCTACACCTTC
TRBV11-2	NA	TRBD2	13	TRBJ2-1	CASSRERGNEQFF	TGTGCCAGCAGCCGGGAGCGGGGAAATGAGCAGTTCTTC
TRBV5-1	NA	NA	13	TRBJ1-5	CASSLNREQPQHF	TGCGCCAGCAGCTTGAACAGGGAACAGCCCCAGCATTTT
TRBV7-8	NA	TRBD1	18	TRBJ2-7	CASSLKGARTGSDYEQYF	TGTGCCAGCAGCTTAAAGGGTGCTAGGACAGGGTCGGACTACGAGCAGTACTTC
TRBV11-2	NA	NA	15	TRBJ1-1	CASSFSRVVSTEAFF	TGTGCCAGCAGCTTTTCACGGGTAGTGAGCACTGAAGCTTTCTTT
TRBV19	NA	TRBD1	16	TRBJ1-1	CASSKVGGQGNTEAFF	TGTGCCAGTAGTAAGGTTGGTGGACAGGGGAACACTGAAGCTTTCTTT
TRBV28	NA	TRBD1	16	TRBJ2-2	CASSPGDRVDTGELFF	TGTGCCAGCAGTCCCGGGGACAGGGTAGACACCGGGGAGCTGTTTTTT
TRBV29-1	NA	NA	12	TRBJ1-5	CSVGDSNQPQHF	TGCAGCGTCGGGGATAGCAATCAGCCCCAGCATTTT
TRBV7-9	NA	NA	14	TRBJ2-7	CASSLALSAYEQYF	TGTGCCAGCAGCTTAGCGTTGAGCGCCTACGAGCAGTACTTC
TRBV30	NA	TRBD1	12	TRBJ1-2	CAWNTGVGGYTF	TGTGCCTGGAACACAGGGGTGGGTGGCTACACCTTC
TRBV5-6	NA	TRBD1	16	TRBJ1-2	CASSLGDRASGNGYTF	TGTGCCAGCAGCTTGGGAGACAGGGCGTCTGGAAATGGCTACACCTTC
TRBV2	NA	NA	13	TRBJ1-1	CASSLRGNTEAFF	TGTGCCAGCAGTCTACGAGGGAACACTGAAGCTTTCTTT
TRBV7-9	NA	TRBD2	15	TRBJ2-1	CASSSWTSEVSEQFF	TGTGCCAGCAGCTCATGGACTAGCGAGGTCAGTGAGCAGTTCTTC
TRBV6-5	NA	TRBD1	14	TRBJ1-2	CASRSTGEAYGYTF	TGTGCCAGCAGGTCGACAGGGGAGGCCTATGGCTACACCTTC
TRBV20-1	NA	NA	11	TRBJ1-1	CSVNSGFEAFF	TGCAGTGTTAACAGTGGATTCGAAGCTTTCTTT
TRBV7-7	NA	NA	14	TRBJ2-5	CASSLIRGQETQYF	TGTGCCAGCAGCTTAATACGGGGTCAAGAGACCCAGTACTTC
TRBV29-1	NA	NA	12	TRBJ1-1	CSEDTMNTEAFF	TGCAGCGAAGACACCATGAACACTGAAGCTTTCTTT